Listed below are T cell receptor beta chains from one sample, sequenced in a study of blood T cell repertoires in COVID-19. Sequenced by immunoSEQ multiplex PCR; TCRdb stores in-frame clones only, minus some. The profile shows over 300,000 clones, about 90% of them singletons. Specimen: peripheral blood. All receptors come from a man in his late teens or twenties with active or convalescent COVID-19. Both conserved end residues are part of each CDR3. A D gene is named only where the DNA matches it firmly. A row's size may be missing; if present it is once, few, many or a size class.

TGTGCCAGCAGTTTAGCCAGGGACTATGGCTACACCTTC	CASSLARDYGYTF	TRBV27	NA	TRBJ1-2	NA
TGTGCCAGCAGACACCGGGACACCGGGGAGCTGTTTTTT	CASRHRDTGELFF	TRBV12-3/TRBV12-4	NA	TRBJ2-2	few
TGCGCCAGCAGCCAAGATCACCGGGGGATAGAGACCCAGTACTTC	CASSQDHRGIETQYF	TRBV4-3	NA	TRBJ2-5	NA
TGTGCCAGCAGCCTTGCAACAGAGCCTCGGGAAAAACTGTTTTTT	CASSLATEPREKLFF	TRBV4-2	NA	TRBJ1-4	once
TGTGCCAGCAGCCAGACTTATTCACCCCTCCACTTT	CASSQTYSPLHF	TRBV3-1/TRBV3-2	NA	TRBJ1-6	few
TGCGCCAGCAGCCTCGGGACAGGAGAATATGGCTACACCTTC	CASSLGTGEYGYTF	TRBV4-1	TRBD1	TRBJ1-2	NA
TGCGCCAGCAGCATTGGGACAAGGGGGAAGAACACTGAAGCTTTCTTT	CASSIGTRGKNTEAFF	TRBV5-1	NA	TRBJ1-1	few
TGTGCCAGCAGCGCCCGGGACAGGGGAGGAGAAAAACTGTTTTTT	CASSARDRGGEKLFF	TRBV9	TRBD1	TRBJ1-4	once
TGTGCCAGCTTACAGGGGTCTGGGAGCTTCAGCAATCAGCCCCAGCATTTT	CASLQGSGSFSNQPQHF	TRBV19	TRBD1	TRBJ1-5	NA
TGTGCCAGCACGGAGGCTGGACAGGGGGTCTACGAGCAGTACTTC	CASTEAGQGVYEQYF	TRBV6-5	TRBD1	TRBJ2-7	NA
TGTGCCAGCAGTGGACATCAAGAGACCCAGTACTTC	CASSGHQETQYF	TRBV6-2/TRBV6-3	NA	TRBJ2-5	once
TGCGCCAGCAGCTTGGCGCCAAGCGGGAGTGGAGAGCAGTACTTC	CASSLAPSGSGEQYF	TRBV5-1	TRBD2	TRBJ2-7	NA
TGTGCCAGCAGCTTAGAGGGGTATCGTGGCTACACCTTC	CASSLEGYRGYTF	TRBV7-9	NA	TRBJ1-2	NA
TGCGCCAGCAGCCAAGGGTTCGACAGCAATTCACCCCTCCACTTT	CASSQGFDSNSPLHF	TRBV4-3	NA	TRBJ1-6	NA
TGTGCCAGCAGCCAAGAAGCTGGTTGGGACAGGGGTCTCACAGATACGCAGTATTTT	CASSQEAGWDRGLTDTQYF	TRBV4-2	TRBD1	TRBJ2-3	NA
TGTGCCAGTAGCCTGATCGGTGGTAATTCACCCCTCCACTTT	CASSLIGGNSPLHF	TRBV19	NA	TRBJ1-6	NA
TGTGCCAGCAGTCCCCTTGGGGCCCCGGTAGATGGCTACACCTTC	CASSPLGAPVDGYTF	TRBV27	NA	TRBJ1-2	NA
TGTGCCAGCAGCATAACGACAGGGGCAGGTCAGAATGAGCAGTTCTTC	CASSITTGAGQNEQFF	TRBV9	TRBD1	TRBJ2-1	NA
TGTGCCAGCAGCCACCGGGACAAGTATCAAGAGACCCAGTACTTC	CASSHRDKYQETQYF	TRBV6-5	NA	TRBJ2-5	NA
TGTGCCAGTAGCCGACAGGAATCCTACGAGCAGTACTTC	CASSRQESYEQYF	TRBV19	NA	TRBJ2-7	NA
TGTGCCGCCCAGCCCCGACAGGGGTCCTACGAGCAGTACTTC	CAAQPRQGSYEQYF	TRBV27	TRBD1	TRBJ2-7	NA
TGCGCCAGCAGCCAAGATGGGGGGACGGGGGGCACTGAAGCTTTCTTT	CASSQDGGTGGTEAFF	TRBV4-3	NA	TRBJ1-1	NA
TGTGCCAGCAAGCGACAGGGCGGTTATGAAAAACTGTTTTTT	CASKRQGGYEKLFF	TRBV6-5	TRBD1	TRBJ1-4	NA
TGTGCCAGCAGCTTGGCCACAGCTCAATACGAGCAGTACTTC	CASSLATAQYEQYF	TRBV7-9	NA	TRBJ2-7	once
TGTGCCATCAGTAGTCGGCAGGGAGAGACCCAGTACTTC	CAISSRQGETQYF	TRBV10-3	NA	TRBJ2-5	NA
TGTGCCAGCAGTTCTGACAGGTTTGAAAAACTGTTTTTT	CASSSDRFEKLFF	TRBV2	NA	TRBJ1-4	NA
TGCGCCAGCAGCCAGACAGGCCCGAACACCGGGGAGCTGTTTTTT	CASSQTGPNTGELFF	TRBV4-1	NA	TRBJ2-2	NA
TGCGCCAGCAGTCGGACTAGCGGAACTAGCACAGATACGCAGTATTTT	CASSRTSGTSTDTQYF	TRBV4-1	TRBD2	TRBJ2-3	few
TGTGCCAGCAGGGACCATCAGGGAAATCAGCCCCAGCATTTT	CASRDHQGNQPQHF	TRBV2	NA	TRBJ1-5	NA